The 15 T cell receptor beta chains below all came from one sample that was sequenced in a study of cytomegalovirus exposure and HLA in healthy donors. 13 Jbeta primers and 60 Vbeta primers were used for the PCR. Generated by immunoSEQ multiplex PCR, the TCRdb table keeps only in-frame clones and is missing some. The repertoire includes roughly 130,000 clones, around 80% of them detected once, and roughly 2.5% sits in the top ten. The sequencing sample was made of PBMCs. These receptor sequences come from a man between 45 and 60 years old in good health and CMV-seronegative.

This rearrangement joins TRBV9 to TRBJ2-5; a weak D match, TRBD1 (6 bases). The better agreement between TRBJ2-7 and the DNA end casts doubt on the J call. CDR3 length: 14 residues. Germline CDR1 is SGDLS and CDR2 is YYNGEE. Here the CDR3 reads CASSVVGGSYEQYF. CDR3 in DNA: TGTGCCAGCAGCGTAGTAGGGGGCTCCTACGAGCAGTACTTC.

The chain has TRBV7-2 and TRBJ2-1; no definite D call. The V end was cut by 5 bases, the J end by 2 bases, with 7 bases between. The CDR3 sequence is 13 residues long. Germline CDR1 reads SGHTA; CDR2 reads FQGNSA. In DNA, the CDR3 is TGTGCCAGCAGCCCCAGTACCTACAATGAGCAGTTCTTC. It translates to CASSPSTYNEQFF.

This clone was counted only a few times. V usage is TRBV7-2 and J usage is TRBJ1-1; D gene ambiguous. With 5 bases removed from V and 4 bases from J, the gap between germline ends came to 17 bases. The CDR3 loop spans 15 amino acids. CDR1 SGHTA and CDR2 FQGNSA come from the germline V gene. Here the CDR3 reads CASSRTAGRATEAFF. The CDR3 region has the DNA TGTGCCAGCAGCCGCACCGCAGGCCGAGCCACTGAAGCTTTCTTT.

V and J are TRBV2 and TRBJ2-3; possibly TRBD1 for D (6 bases). Trimming removed 7 bases at V and 6 bases at J, with 14 bases between. The CDR3 contains 13 residues. Germline V CDR1 and CDR2: SNHLY, FYNNEI. CDR3 amino acids: CASKGDPRDTQYF. The CDR3 DNA is TGTGCCAGCAAGGGGGACCCACGGGATACGCAGTATTTT.

This clone is deemed medium-sized. CDR3 sequence (DNA): TGTGCCAGCAGCCCGCTATCCCGGACGTGGGGGCGCGATCGTCCTGGCTACACCTTC. This encodes CASSPLSRTWGRDRPGYTF. The J gene is TRBJ1-2, the V gene TRBV27, with D tentatively TRBD1 (6 bases). The germline V gene has CDR1 MNHEY and CDR2 SMNVEV (reference sequence). The CDR3 is 19 amino acids. Trimming pared 6 bases from V and 7 bases from J, leaving 33 bases between.

This clone came up once. The chain employs TRBV9 and TRBJ2-1; maybe TRBD2 (5 bases). The V gene lost 2 bases and the J gene lost 0 bases, with 9 bases spanning the gap. CDR3 length: 15 residues. Germline CDR1 and CDR2: SGDLS and YYNGEE. The CDR3 reads CASSVDLSSYNEQFF. The CDR3 DNA sequence: TGTGCCAGCAGCGTGGACTTAAGCTCCTACAATGAGCAGTTCTTC.

The chain carries TRBV5-4 and TRBJ2-3, with 7 positions matching TRBD1. Germline V CDR1 and CDR2: SGHNT, YYREEE (reference sequence). The CDR3 is 15 amino acids. Unmatched junction bases numbered 6, after V lost 5 bases and J lost 0 bases. As DNA, the CDR3 is TGTGCCAGCAGTGAGGGGGACAGAAGCACAGATACGCAGTATTTT. This gives the protein CASSEGDRSTDTQYF.

The rearrangement joins TRBV5-1 to TRBJ1-5; no firm D call. This CDR3 region has 17 residues. Trimming took 2 bases from V and 0 from J, leaving 15 bases between them. Per the germline V gene, CDR1 is SGHRS and CDR2 is YFSETQ. The CDR3 spells CASSFLSDTNSNQPQHF. The CDR3, as DNA: TGCGCCAGCAGCTTTCTGTCAGACACAAATAGCAATCAGCCCCAGCATTTT. The complete variable domain, with remaining parts taken from reference TRBV5-1 and TRBJ1-5, reads KAGVTQTPRYLIKTRGQQVTLSCSPISGHRSVSWYQQTPGQGLQFLFEYFSETQRNKGNFPGRFSGRQFSNSRSEMNVSTLELGDSALYLCASSFLSDTNSNQPQHFGDGTRLSIL.

The CDR3 coding sequence is TGTGCCAGCTCACCCGGGAATTCCCTGCGAAGCACTGAAGCTTTCTTT. Amino acid sequence: CASSPGNSLRSTEAFF. The chain joins TRBV18 to TRBJ1-1; no clear D gene. The CDR3 has 16 residues. Germline CDR1 is KGHSH and CDR2 is LQKENI. V dropped 3 bases and J dropped 4 bases, with 18 bases sitting between them.

V and J are TRBV5-1 and TRBJ1-1; 9 nucleotides align to TRBD1. V trimming: 3 bases; J trimming: 4 bases; junction bases outside the gene matches: 4. CDR3 length: 14 residues. Germline V CDR1 and CDR2: SGHRS, YFSETQ. The CDR3 protein is CASSWTGAGTEAFF. In DNA form, the CDR3 reads TGCGCCAGCAGCTGGACAGGGGCCGGCACTGAAGCTTTCTTT.

This chain links TRBV7-9 with TRBJ2-7; maybe TRBD2 (6 bases). V gave up 6 bases and J gave up 3 bases, with 18 bases separating them. This CDR3 is built from 15 residues. Germline V gives CDR1 SEHNR, CDR2 FQNEAQ (reference sequence). CDR3 bases: TGTGCCAGCAGTCCACCGGGACTGGGATACTACGAGCAGTACTTC. Encoded protein: CASSPPGLGYYEQYF.

V gene TRBV4-1 combines with J gene TRBJ2-7; possible D gene TRBD2, 7 bases. This CDR3 has 15 amino acids. Germline V gene sequence: CDR1 MGHRA, CDR2 YSYEKL. Trimming removed 0 bases from V and 1 base from J, with 10 bases in between. CDR3 sequence reads: CASSQDGGRSYEQYF. The CDR3 nucleotides are TGCGCCAGCAGCCAAGACGGGGGGCGATCCTACGAGCAGTACTTC.

To note about this clone: A junction end diverges from the germline sequence, so it may reflect a read error. The chain combines TRBV5-6 with TRBJ2-7; 7 nucleotides line up with TRBD1. The CDR3 extends over 15 amino acids. Germline CDR1 and CDR2: SGHDT and YYEEEE. The CDR3 reads CASSLGQGWSYGQYF. In DNA, the CDR3 is TGTGCCAGCAGCTTGGGACAGGGATGGAGCTACGGGCAGTACTTC.

The V call is TRBV5-6, the J call TRBJ2-7, with a tentative D call TRBD2 (6 bases). The V and J ends lost 0 bases and 7 bases respectively, with 20 bases between them. Germline-derived CDR1 and CDR2 are SGHDT and YYEEEE. The CDR3 runs 16 residues. Written as DNA, the CDR3 is TGTGCCAGCAGCTTGGCCGGCGGGGTCCGGGGGTGGGAGCAGTACTTC. It encodes CASSLAGGVRGWEQYF.

The chain carries TRBV2 and TRBJ1-1, with D perhaps TRBD1 (5 bases). V lost 4 bases, J lost 5 bases, and 8 bases lay in between. The CDR3 consists of 12 residues. CDR1 is SNHLY and CDR2 is FYNNEI in the germline V gene. CDR3 residues: CASSVRVTEAFF. CDR3 coding DNA: TGTGCCAGCAGTGTCAGGGTGACTGAAGCTTTCTTT.